The rows below give T cell receptor beta chains drawn from one sample of a study of cytomegalovirus exposure and HLA in healthy donors. TCRdb keeps only in-frame clones here, not all; method: immunoSEQ multiplex PCR. The sample records fewer than 250,000 clones, around 80% being singletons. Sequencing used PBMCs. These receptors all stem from a man aged 35 to 55 in good health and CMV-seropositive. CDR3s include the opening cysteine and the closing phenylalanine or tryptophan. A D gene is named only where the DNA matches it firmly. Clone size is not always given. Where it is, it says once, few, many or a class for expanded clones.

j_call | clone_size | d_call | v_call | cdr3_aa | cdr3_nt
TRBJ2-1 | . | TRBD2 | TRBV19 | CASSMLSSGSGRNNEQFF | TGTGCCAGTAGTATGCTGTCTAGCGGGAGCGGTCGGAACAATGAGCAGTTCTTC
TRBJ2-1 | few | . | TRBV28 | CASSTFRRRVTTHNEQFF | TGTGCCAGCTCAACCTTCCGTCGGAGGGTTACGACCCACAATGAGCAGTTCTTC
TRBJ2-6 | once | . | TRBV27 | CASTMGSSGANVLTF | TGTGCCAGCACCATGGGGAGCTCTGGGGCCAACGTCCTGACTTTC
TRBJ2-7 | few | TRBD1 | TRBV18 | CASSLGGDRGSEQYF | TGTGCCAGCTCATTGGGTGGAGACAGGGGATCCGAGCAGTACTTC
TRBJ2-4 | . | TRBD2 | TRBV6-1 | CASRPGLAGGFIQYF | TGTGCCAGCAGACCGGGACTAGCGGGGGGGTTCATTCAGTACTTC
TRBJ2-1 | . | TRBD2 | TRBV13 | CASSLVGGLAGGLGYNEQFF | TGTGCCAGCAGCTTAGTAGGAGGACTAGCGGGAGGGCTTGGTTACAATGAGCAGTTCTTC
TRBJ2-6 | . | TRBD2 | TRBV6-1 | CASSELAGQSSGANVLTF | TGTGCCAGCAGCGAACTAGCGGGGCAGAGCTCTGGGGCCAACGTCCTGACTTTC
TRBJ1-4 | once | . | TRBV7-9 | CASSFSGGNEKLFF | TGTGCCAGCAGCTTCTCAGGAGGGAATGAAAAACTGTTTTTT
TRBJ1-5 | few | . | TRBV14 | CASSQDDGAESNQPQHF | TGTGCCAGCAGCCAAGACGATGGGGCAGAGAGCAATCAGCCCCAGCATTTT
TRBJ2-7 | . | TRBD2 | TRBV7-9 | CASSPRSGRNYEQYF | TGTGCCAGCAGCCCACGTAGCGGGAGGAACTACGAGCAGTACTTC
TRBJ2-7 | . | TRBD2 | TRBV18 | CASSPRRLAGSYEQYF | TGTGCCAGCTCACCACGTCGACTAGCGGGATCCTACGAGCAGTACTTC
TRBJ2-3 | few | TRBD2 | TRBV7-9 | CASSFAGEDTQYF | TGTGCCAGCAGCTTTGCGGGAGAGGATACGCAGTATTTT
TRBJ1-2 | . | . | TRBV7-9 | CASSFSVGYGYTF | TGTGCCAGCAGCTTCAGCGTTGGCTATGGCTACACCTTC
TRBJ2-3 | few | TRBD1 | TRBV11-2 | CASSSHRGAADTQYF | TGTGCCAGCAGCTCCCACAGGGGAGCCGCAGATACGCAGTATTTT
TRBJ2-5 | . | TRBD1 | TRBV11-3 | CASSFGQDGVTQYF | TGTGCCAGCAGCTTCGGACAGGACGGGGTGACCCAGTACTTC
TRBJ1-5 | . | TRBD1 | TRBV5-4 | CASSSGPGQGSQPQHF | TGTGCCAGCAGCTCGGGCCCGGGACAGGGTAGCCAGCCCCAGCATTTT
TRBJ2-7 | . | TRBD1 | TRBV29-1 | CSVEGVRTGAYEQYF | TGCAGCGTTGAAGGGGTGAGGACAGGGGCCTACGAGCAGTACTTC
TRBJ2-7 | . | . | TRBV27 | CASQVGAGAYEQYF | TGTGCCAGCCAAGTTGGGGCAGGGGCATACGAGCAGTACTTC
TRBJ1-1 | once | TRBD1 | TRBV15 | CATSRGDRDTEAFF | TGTGCCACCAGCAGAGGGGACAGGGACACTGAAGCTTTCTTT
TRBJ2-5 | . | . | TRBV6-1 | CASSPGQSQETQYF | TGTGCCAGCAGCCCTGGACAGTCACAAGAGACCCAGTACTTC
TRBJ1-6 | . | TRBD1 | TRBV7-6 | CASSRQGWVNSPLHF | TGTGCCAGCAGCCGACAGGGTTGGGTTAATTCACCCCTCCACTTT
TRBJ1-1 | few | TRBD1 | TRBV4-1 | CASSQPGQGNTEAFF | TGCGCCAGCAGCCAACCGGGACAGGGGAACACTGAAGCTTTCTTT
TRBJ1-5 | . | TRBD1 | TRBV4-2 | CASSPLQGPNQPQHF | TGTGCCAGCAGCCCGTTACAGGGGCCAAATCAGCCCCAGCATTTT
TRBJ1-1 | . | . | TRBV18 | CASSPRMGANTEAFF | TGTGCCAGCTCACCACGGATGGGGGCGAACACTGAAGCTTTCTTT
TRBJ2-3 | . | . | TRBV5-1 | CASSSQGDFTDTQYF | TGCGCCAGCAGCTCCCAGGGGGACTTCACAGATACGCAGTATTTT
TRBJ1-1 | few | . | TRBV5-5 | CASSLGSNTEAFF | TGTGCCAGCAGCCTCGGGAGCAACACTGAAGCTTTCTTT
TRBJ1-5 | . | TRBD1 | TRBV6-1 | CASSDWDSNQPQHF | TGTGCCAGCAGTGACTGGGACAGTAATCAGCCCCAGCATTTT
TRBJ2-7 | . | TRBD1 | TRBV27 | CASSFGDRDEQYF | TGTGCCAGCAGTTTTGGTGACAGGGACGAGCAGTACTTC
TRBJ2-3 | . | TRBD1 | TRBV7-3 | CASSLRQGAIDTQYF | TGTGCCAGCAGCTTAAGACAGGGGGCGATAGATACGCAGTATTTT
TRBJ1-2 | . | TRBD1 | TRBV5-1 | CASSRRGQGDDGYTF | TGCGCCAGCAGCAGAAGGGGACAGGGGGACGACGGCTACACCTTC
TRBJ2-3 | . | . | TRBV11-3 | CASRIQAGGLGTDTQYF | TGTGCCAGCAGAATACAAGCCGGGGGATTAGGCACAGATACGCAGTATTTT
TRBJ1-5 | . | TRBD1 | TRBV27 | CASRTTGGEDSNQPQHF | TGTGCCAGCAGGACCACAGGGGGCGAAGATAGCAATCAGCCCCAGCATTTT
TRBJ1-6 | few | TRBD1 | TRBV5-1 | CASSLTPGQGNSPLHF | TGCGCCAGCAGCTTGACCCCGGGACAGGGCAATTCACCCCTCCACTTT
TRBJ2-2 | few | . | TRBV25-1 | CASSEYNSNTGELFF | TGTGCCAGCAGTGAATATAACAGCAACACCGGGGAGCTGTTTTTT
TRBJ1-2 | . | . | TRBV6-4 | CASSDSSGGDGYTF | TGTGCCAGCAGTGACTCGTCGGGTGGCGATGGCTACACCTTC
TRBJ2-1 | . | TRBD1 | TRBV29-1 | CSVVGGQLYNEQFF | TGCAGCGTTGTAGGGGGCCAACTTTACAATGAGCAGTTCTTC
TRBJ2-2 | . | TRBD2 | TRBV29-1 | CSVLGDPTSGDTGELFF | TGCAGCGTTCTGGGAGACCCGACTAGCGGAGACACCGGGGAGCTGTTTTTT
TRBJ2-1 | . | TRBD2 | TRBV6-5 | CASSSGLAVINEQFF | TGTGCCAGCAGCTCGGGACTAGCGGTAATTAATGAGCAGTTCTTC
TRBJ2-1 | . | . | TRBV6-5 | CASTDPQGLEQFF | TGTGCCAGCACCGACCCACAGGGTCTTGAGCAGTTCTTC
TRBJ2-2 | . | . | TRBV7-9 | CASSLTPAWGHGELFF | TGTGCCAGCAGCTTGACTCCTGCCTGGGGGCACGGGGAGCTGTTTTTT
TRBJ2-7 | . | . | TRBV7-2 | CASSFRGGDEQYF | TGTGCCAGCAGCTTTAGAGGGGGGGACGAGCAGTACTTC
TRBJ2-5 | once | TRBD1 | TRBV19 | CASSMDRMETQYF | TGTGCCAGTAGTATGGACAGGATGGAGACCCAGTACTTC